The present TCR beta chain was sequenced within a study of CD8+ T cells in alopecia areata. Overall study: For treated patients, severity scores reflected the percentage of scalp area affected. Study-wide results and limits: Under tofacitinib, fewer expanded CD8+ clones appeared among the top 100 scalp clones. Scalp lesions, especially in alopecia totalis/universalis, had higher clonality than normal scalp.

Treatment meaning: oral pan-JAK inhibitor, 5-10 mg twice daily. cDNA serving as the sequencing template came from extracted, reverse transcribed RNA. Some clones are missing from TCRdb's copy, which holds only in-frame ones; the method was immunoSEQ multiplex PCR. The table shows approximately 160,000 clones, with less than 70% occurring only once. CDR1 is SNHLY, CDR2 FYNNEI, per germline. CDR3 length equals 13 residues. V lost 7 bases and J lost 2, with 10 bases in between. A remark on this clone: What it binds is unknown.

This TCR was sampled from a human donor with alopecia areata. The starting material was CD4+ T cells sorted from blood, obtained at week 24, from a patient treated with tofacitinib. The genes are TRBV2 and TRBJ2-3; possible D gene TRBD1, 5 bases. Here the CDR3 reads CASNQGYTDTQYF. The DNA for the CDR3 is TGTGCCAGCAACCAGGGATACACAGATACGCAGTATTTT. Variable domain in full (rest from reference TRBV2 and TRBJ2-3): EPEVTQTPSHQVTQMGQEVILRCVPISNHLYFYWYRQILGQKVEFLVSFYNNEISEKSEIFDDQFSVERPDGSNFTLKIRSTKLEDSAMYFCASNQGYTDTQYFGPGTRLTVL.